The 28 T cell receptor beta chains reported below all come from one sample, sequenced in a study of T cell clonality in common variable immunodeficiency. TCRdb's copy holds only in-frame clones and misses some; the assay was immunoSEQ multiplex PCR. This repertoire holds 40,000 to 50,000 clones, and none appear only once. Sequencing used peripheral blood mononuclear cells. The receptor set was obtained from a person between 18 and 75 years old in good health.

This clone was seen ten or more times. The covered CDR3 bases are TGCAGCGTAAAAGCAGGGATCGGGTCTTACGAG. Protein: CSVKAGIGSYE. The complete CDR3 reads CSVKAGIGSYEQYF. This chain uses TRBV29-1 with TRBJ2-7, with D possibly TRBD1 on 5 matching bases. The read ends 3 residues before the CDR3 terminus; that terminus is restored from the germline J gene. V was pared by 6 bases and J by 4 bases, with 19 bases between. Germline V gene data show CDR1 as SQVTM and CDR2 as ANQGSEA. CDR3 length: 14 amino acids.

This clone was recorded many times. The CDR3 extends 3 residues past the end of the read, so its final part is completed from the germline J gene. The chain carries TRBV2 and TRBJ1-2; D might be TRBD1 (5 bases). The germline gives CDR1 SNHLY, CDR2 FYNNEI. Trimming shortened V by 6 bases and J by 6 bases, and 14 bases separated the two germline ends. This CDR3 region has 13 residues. CDR3 DNA (partial): TGTGCCAGCAGGGTGCAGGGTTCTGATGGC. Encoded protein: CASRVQGSDG. The CDR3 in full is CASRVQGSDGYTF.

Details on this clone: The CDR3 end lies 3 residues beyond the end of the read and is filled in from the germline J gene. The rearrangement joins TRBV2 to TRBJ1-2; 8 bases map to TRBD1. The CDR3 extends over 17 amino acids. In germline, CDR1 is SNHLY, CDR2 FYNNEI. The DNA read from the CDR3 is TGTGCCAGCAGTCCGAGACAGGGGAAATGGAGCACAGATACC. Encoded protein: CASSPRQGKWSTDT. The full CDR3 reads CASSPRQGKWSTDTYTF.

This clone was seen many times. The read stops 3 residues short of the end of the CDR3; the missing end is completed from the germline J gene. The rearrangement uses TRBV20-1 and TRBJ2-3; D remains unclear. Per the germline V gene, CDR1 is DFQATT and CDR2 is SNEGSKA (reference sequence). This CDR3 spans 11 amino acids. The DNA read from the CDR3 is TGCAGTGCCCCCTTCGGTGAGACG. As protein: CSAPFGET. The CDR3 as a whole reads CSAPFGETQYF.

This clone was seen repeatedly, ten times or more. The read ends 3 residues shy of where the CDR3 ends; the end is completed using the germline J gene. V and J are TRBV6-4 and TRBJ2-3, with 12 bases identical to TRBD2. The CDR3 has 15 amino acids. Germline values: CDR1 MRHNA, CDR2 SNTAGT. J was trimmed by 2 bases and V by 4 bases; bases with no gene match: 1. CDR3 sequence: CASSASGGATDTQYF. Incomplete CDR3 DNA: TGTGCCAGCAGTGCTAGCGGGGGGGCCACAGATACG.

This clone was seen repeatedly, ten times or more. The sequenced fragment ends 3 residues before the CDR3 boundary, so the rest is inferred from the germline J gene. The chain joins TRBV6-2 or TRBV6-3 to TRBJ2-3, with 8 bases aligning to TRBD2. Per the germline V gene, CDR1 is MNHEY and CDR2 is SVGEGT. The V and J ends lost 0 bases and 3 bases, in that order; junction bases with no gene match: 8. This CDR3 region has 17 residues. The sequenced part of the CDR3 DNA is TGTGCCAGCAGTTACTCGGTCGGAAGCGGGGGAACAGATACG. It encodes CASSYSVGSGGTDT. The whole CDR3 is CASSYSVGSGGTDTQYF.

Regarding this clone: Coverage ceases 3 residues before the CDR3 finishes, and the germline J gene fills in the end. This chain uses TRBV23-1 with TRBJ2-3, with 7 nucleotides matching TRBD2. TRBV23-1 carries the ORF label, with uncertain function. This CDR3 is 17 amino acids long. The CDR3 spells CASGGSRERDPRETQYF. The covered CDR3 bases are TGCGCCAGCGGGGGGTCTCGGGAGCGGGACCCCAGGGAGACG.

Ten or more counts support this clone. The read stops 3 residues short of the end of the CDR3; the missing end is completed from the germline J gene. The rearrangement links TRBV2 to TRBJ2-1; 9 bases are a match to TRBD1. Trimming removed 5 bases from V and 4 bases from J; junction bases left unmatched: 12. The CDR3 is 17 residues long. Germline V gene lookup returns CDR1 SNHLY and CDR2 FYNNEI. The sequenced CDR3 bases are TGTGCCAGCAGTTCGGGGGTGAAGGACAGGGGTTACAATGAG. Translation: CASSSGVKDRGYNE. Given in full, the CDR3 is CASSSGVKDRGYNEQFF.

This clone showed up many times. The CDR3 extends 3 residues past the end of the read, so its final part is completed from the germline J gene. This chain connects TRBV10-3 to TRBJ1-1; D not resolved. Between the trimmed V and J ends, which lost 1 base and 6 bases, there was a span of 3 bases. The CDR3 contains 11 residues. The germline CDR1 and CDR2 sequences are ENHRY and SYGVKD. CDR3 loop: CAISEFAEAFF. CDR3 bases read: TGTGCCATCAGTGAGTTCGCTGAA.

This clone was observed at least ten times. The DNA read from the CDR3 is TGCGCCAGCAGTCAAACCCCTGACAGGGGGCTTCAGCCC. Residues: CASSQTPDRGLQP. The entire CDR3 protein is CASSQTPDRGLQPQHF. V is TRBV23-1 and J is TRBJ1-5; 10 bases agree with TRBD1. The CDR3 end lies 3 residues beyond the end of the read and is filled in from the germline J gene. TRBV23-1 is sorted into the ORF group, with uncertain function. J lost 6 bases, V lost 2 bases, and 7 bases had no gene match. The CDR3 consists of 16 residues.

This clone has at least ten counts. The CDR3 is cut off 3 residues early in the read; its end comes from the germline J gene. The V gene is TRBV5-1, the J gene TRBJ1-5; 7 nucleotides agree with TRBD1. The CDR3 is 13 residues long. Germline values: CDR1 SGHRS, CDR2 YFSETQ. V shed 4 bases, J shed 5 bases, and the junction held 3 bases outside the gene matches. The CDR3 loop is CASSETGDQPQHF. The covered CDR3 bases are TGCGCCAGCAGCGAAACAGGGGATCAGCCC.

This clone was observed at least ten times. The CDR3 end falls 3 residues outside the read, so it is completed with the germline J gene. This sequence joins TRBV5-1 and TRBJ1-1; 8 nucleotides match TRBD1. The ends lost 0 bases at V and 0 bases at J; junction bases unmatched: 1. The CDR3 length is 15 residues. Per the germline V gene, CDR1 is SGHRS and CDR2 is YFSETQ. CDR3 in amino acids: CASSLGTGMNTEAFF. Incomplete CDR3 DNA: TGCGCCAGCAGCTTGGGGACAGGGATGAACACTGAA.

The sample holds many counts of this clone. The read is 3 residues too short to cover the CDR3 end, so that end is filled in from the germline J gene. The gene calls are TRBV7-9 and TRBJ2-4, with a tentative D call TRBD1 (5 bases). The CDR3 loop spans 12 amino acids. Trimming left V 5 bases short and J 4 bases short, with 6 bases between. The germline V gene has CDR1 SEHNR and CDR2 FQNEAQ (reference sequence). CDR3 sequence reads: CASSDRKNIQYF. Partial CDR3 DNA: TGTGCCAGCAGCGACAGAAAAAACATT.

This clone has ten or more counts. The DNA ends 3 residues before the CDR3 does, and the rest of the CDR3 is filled in from the germline J gene. The V and J genes are TRBV5-1 and TRBJ1-3; tentative D call: TRBD1 (5 bases). The CDR3 runs 15 residues. Trimming pared 0 bases from V and 3 bases from J, leaving 10 bases between. CDR1 SGHRS and CDR2 YFSETQ come from the germline V gene. The chain's CDR3 is CASSLAPGVGNTIYF. The sequenced CDR3 bases are TGCGCCAGCAGCTTGGCCCCGGGGGTTGGAAACACC.

This clone was detected many times. The DNA ends 3 residues before the CDR3 does, and the rest of the CDR3 is filled in from the germline J gene. The J gene is TRBJ2-7, the V gene TRBV5-5; D is ambiguous. The germline CDR1 and CDR2 sequences are SGHKS and YYEKEE (reference sequence). CDR3 length equals 15 residues. The V gene lost 5 bases and the J gene lost 0 bases, with 15 bases spanning the gap. The CDR3 reads CASRVRLLSSYEQYF. The CDR3 DNA, read in part, is TGTGCCAGCAGAGTCAGACTCTTATCCTCCTACGAG.

A note on this clone: The read finishes 3 residues shy of the CDR3 end, and the germline J gene is used to complete it. The V gene is TRBV7-9, the J gene TRBJ2-4, with 8 bases that match TRBD1. The V gene's germline CDR1 is SEHNR and CDR2 FQNEAQ (reference sequence). The CDR3 sequence is 15 residues long. CDR3 region: CASSFRTGIPYGQYF. Incomplete CDR3 DNA: TGTGCCAGCAGCTTTCGGACAGGGATCCCCTATGGT.

This clone occurred many times. Read coverage stops 3 residues before the CDR3 terminus; the germline J gene supplies the remainder. The chain joins TRBV20-1 to TRBJ1-1; TRBD1 matches at 10 bases. Germline V CDR1 and CDR2: DFQATT, SNEGSKA (reference sequence). V was pared by 0 bases and J by 4 bases, with 8 bases of the junction left unmatched. This CDR3 is 16 amino acids long. The CDR3 sequence is CSAREVWGQGFTEAFF. The sequenced CDR3 bases are TGCAGTGCTAGAGAAGTGTGGGGACAGGGGTTCACTGAA.

This clone was recorded at least ten times. The read terminates 3 residues before the CDR3 end, so the remaining end is supplied by the germline J gene. The chain links TRBV12-3 or TRBV12-4 to TRBJ2-5, with a possible D match to TRBD1 (6 bases). V was shortened by 3 bases and J by 1 base, with 12 bases between the two germline ends. The CDR3 is 15 residues long. The covered CDR3 bases are TGTGCCAGCAGTTTGGTCCGGGACATCCAAGAGACC. Translating it yields CASSLVRDIQET. The full CDR3 is CASSLVRDIQETQYF.

This clone was observed a handful of times. The CDR3 end lies 3 residues beyond the end of the read and is filled in from the germline J gene. The V gene is TRBV6-1, the J gene TRBJ1-2, with a possible D match to TRBD1 (5 bases). The CDR3 spans 16 residues. Germline-derived CDR1 and CDR2 are MNHNS and SASEGT. Here the CDR3 reads CASSEAGFGRDYDYTF. CDR3 DNA, as far as it was read: TGTGCCAGCAGTGAAGCGGGGTTTGGCAGGGACTACGAC.

For this clone: Coverage ceases 3 residues before the CDR3 finishes, and the germline J gene fills in the end. This sequence joins TRBV30 and TRBJ1-2, with D tentatively TRBD1 (6 bases). This CDR3 has 14 residues. Germline-derived CDR1 and CDR2 are GTSNPN and SVGIG (reference sequence). The CDR3 DNA, read in part, is TGTGCCTACTCTTCGAGGGGACAAACAGGAGAC. It translates to CAYSSRGQTGD. The CDR3 in full is CAYSSRGQTGDYTF.

This clone was observed a few times. The read falls 3 residues short of the CDR3 end, and the missing part is taken from the germline J gene. The chain has TRBV5-1 and TRBJ2-4; possible D gene TRBD1, 6 bases. CDR3 size: 12 residues. CDR1 is SGHRS, CDR2 YFSETQ, per germline. The part of the CDR3 DNA that was read is TGCGCCAGCAGCTTGGCAGGGGAGACT. Translating gives CASSLAGET. The whole CDR3 reads CASSLAGETQYF.

This clone was counted ten times or more. Read data end 3 residues before the CDR3 end; the end is taken from the germline J gene. The rearrangement joins TRBV10-3 to TRBJ1-2, with 7 bases lining up with TRBD1. CDR1 and CDR2 (germline): ENHRY, SYGVKD. The V segment lost 4 bases and the J segment 0 bases; nucleotides outside the gene matches: 8. The CDR3 sequence is 16 residues long. The CDR3 spells CAISADRAQPNYGYTF. CDR3 bases read: TGTGCCATCAGTGCCGACAGGGCCCAACCTAACTATGGC.

With respect to this clone: The read ends 3 residues early relative to the CDR3; the germline J gene fills the gap. The genes are TRBV5-1 and TRBJ2-2; D call uncertain. The germline gives CDR1 SGHRS, CDR2 YFSETQ. This CDR3 has 16 amino acids. The CDR3 bases that were read are TGCGCCAGCAGCCTGCGGCCCTCGGGTGTCAATTCACCG. Its translation: CASSLRPSGVNSP. The full CDR3 is CASSLRPSGVNSPLFF.

This clone was picked up many times. The CDR3 end lies 3 residues beyond the end of the read and is filled in from the germline J gene. The chain carries TRBV7-9 and TRBJ2-7; D is uncertain. V lost 2 bases, J lost 0 bases, and 5 bases lay in between. From germline, CDR1 is SEHNR and CDR2 FQNEAQ (reference sequence). The CDR3 runs 13 residues. CDR3 bases read: TGTGCCAGCAGCTTATCCATCTCCTACGAG. Translating gives CASSLSISYE. The CDR3, in full, reads CASSLSISYEQYF.

This clone was picked up a small number of times. The observed sequence ends 3 residues before the CDR3 terminus, with the missing tail filled in from the germline J gene. The chain uses TRBV7-6 and TRBJ1-2; D may be TRBD1 (5 bases). There are 16 residues in the CDR3. Germline values: CDR1 SGHVS, CDR2 FNYEAQ. The CDR3: CASSLGGASGTYDYTF. CDR3 bases read: TGTGCCAGCAGCTTGGGCGGGGCTAGCGGAACCTACGAC.

Ten or more counts support this clone. The CDR3 extends 3 residues past the end of the read, so its final part is completed from the germline J gene. The chain is built from TRBV18 and TRBJ1-4; tentatively, D is TRBD1 (5 bases). CDR1 is KGHSH and CDR2 is LQKENI in the germline V gene. Trimming took 2 bases from V and 8 from J, leaving 15 bases between them. The CDR3 is 15 amino acids. The sequenced CDR3 bases are TGTGCCAGCTCACCAACGGGACTCAAGGGGGAAAAA. Translated: CASSPTGLKGEK. Given in full, the CDR3 is CASSPTGLKGEKLFF.

Notes on this clone: The read stops 3 residues short of the end of the CDR3; the missing end is completed from the germline J gene. This chain links TRBV6-1 with TRBJ1-2, with TRBD1 matching over 8 bases. The germline gives CDR1 MNHNS, CDR2 SASEGT. The CDR3 consists of 15 residues. The CDR3 sequence: CASSVHDRGTDTYTF. The part of the CDR3 DNA that was read is TGTGCCAGCAGTGTCCACGACAGGGGCACAGATACC.

This clone has ten or more counts. The observed sequence ends 3 residues before the CDR3 terminus, with the missing tail filled in from the germline J gene. V gene TRBV6-2 or TRBV6-3 combines with J gene TRBJ1-1; 9 bases align to TRBD1. The junction had 7 bases not matched to a gene; V was cut back by 6 bases and J by 5 bases. Germline CDR1 is MNHEY and CDR2 is SVGEGT. The CDR3 covers 14 residues. The part of the CDR3 DNA that was read is TGTGCCAGCAGGTTCCGGGACAGGGTTACTGAA. Its translation: CASRFRDRVTE. The entire CDR3 protein reads CASRFRDRVTEAFF.